This T cell receptor beta chain stems from a study of T cell responses to AZD1222 COVID-19 vaccine. Study-wide findings and caveats: CD4 TCRs associated with vaccination spanned spike, dominating at 160-218 and 743-854.

Here immunoSEQ multiplex PCR was the method, and the copy in TCRdb shows in-frame clones only, minus some. The sample has 100,000 to 150,000 clones; approximately 90% are singletons. In regard to this clone: Antigen: not known.

The CDR3 spans 14 residues. CDR1 is SGHRS, CDR2 YFSETQ, per germline. Trimming shortened V by 4 bases and J by 5 bases, and 15 bases separated the two germline ends. The V and J genes are TRBV5-1 and TRBJ2-5, with unresolved D. This clonotype was sampled from an adult in good health. The sequencing here drew on peripheral blood, taken on day 0 of AZD1222 vaccination. The CDR3 DNA reads TGCGCCAGCAGCCCCTCCCTGCCGCGGGAGACCCAGTACTTC. Encoded protein: CASSPSLPRETQYF.